Listed here are 10 T cell receptor beta chains from one sample, sequenced in a study of blood T cell repertoires in COVID-19. The protocol was immunoSEQ multiplex PCR, while the TCRdb copy is restricted to in-frame clones and leaves out a portion. The sample includes about 320,000 clones, 85% of them seen just once. Sample: PBMCs or T cells enriched from blood (not recorded which). The receptors originated from a woman aged 25 to 45 who had been exposed to COVID-19.

V is TRBV4-1 and J is TRBJ2-4; D gene uncertain. Germline CDR1 is MGHRA and CDR2 is YSYEKL. This CDR3 contains 15 residues. Trimming stripped 0 bases from V and 0 bases from J, with 6 bases between. For the CDR3, the DNA is TGCGCCAGCAGCCAAGATGGCAGAGCCAAAAACATTCAGTACTTC. It codes for CASSQDGRAKNIQYF.

The chain recombines TRBV4-3 with TRBJ1-3; the D gene is possibly TRBD1 (6 bases). The CDR3 is 18 residues long. Trimming took 1 base from V and 0 from J, leaving 16 bases between them. CDR1 is LGHNA, CDR2 YSLEER, per germline. In nucleotides, the CDR3 is TGCGCCAGCAGCCAAGTAGGGACACCCCCCCCCTCTGGAAACACCATATATTTT. Its protein is CASSQVGTPPPSGNTIYF.

The chain couples TRBV2 to TRBJ2-5; D is uncertain. V was pared by 9 bases and J by 0 bases, with 5 bases between. Germline V gene lookup returns CDR1 SNHLY and CDR2 FYNNEI. The CDR3 is 11 residues long. In nucleotides, the CDR3 is TGTGCCAGTCGTTACCAAGAGACCCAGTACTTC. It encodes CASRYQETQYF. Together with reference TRBV2 and TRBJ2-5, the CDR3 gives the full variable domain: EPEVTQTPSHQVTQMGQEVILRCVPISNHLYFYWYRQILGQKVEFLVSFYNNEISEKSEIFDDQFSVERPDGSNFTLKIRSTKLEDSAMYFCASRYQETQYFGPGTRLLVL.

The chain has TRBV28 and TRBJ2-2, with TRBD2 matching over 9 bases. This CDR3 is 16 amino acids long. CDR1 is MDHEN and CDR2 is SYDVKM in the germline V gene. V gave up 7 bases and J gave up 4 bases; unmatched junction bases: 10. The CDR3 here is CASNGLASTTTGELFF. The CDR3 DNA follows: TGTGCCAGCAATGGACTAGCGAGCACTACCACCGGGGAGCTGTTTTTT.

The rearrangement joins TRBV6-1 to TRBJ2-3; 11 nucleotides align to TRBD2. This CDR3 region has 16 residues. Looked up from germline, CDR1 is MNHNS and CDR2 is SASEGT. V gave up 0 bases and J gave up 4 bases; unmatched junction bases: 3. Here the CDR3 DNA reads TGTGCCAGCAGTGAAGCCCTAGCGGGAGGTGCAGATACGCAGTATTTT. This codes for CASSEALAGGADTQYF.

V is TRBV19 and J is TRBJ2-5; 8 bases are shared with TRBD1. CDR1 and CDR2 (germline): LNHDA, SQIVND (reference sequence). The V gene end was trimmed by 5 bases and the J gene end by 5 bases; junction bases not matched to a gene: 7. The CDR3 length is 14 residues. CDR3 sequence (DNA): TGTGCCAGTAGTTTTAGACAGGGGATCGAGACCCAGTACTTC. Protein product: CASSFRQGIETQYF.

V gene TRBV27 combines with J gene TRBJ1-1; D not resolved. Trimming removed 4 bases from V and 8 bases from J, with 11 bases in between. CDR3 length: 12 residues. The germline gives CDR1 MNHEY, CDR2 SMNVEV (reference sequence). In nucleotides, the CDR3 is TGTGCCAGCAGTTACCTAACGTACGAAGCTTTCTTT. Its translation is CASSYLTYEAFF.

This chain joins TRBV6-1 and TRBJ2-3; perhaps TRBD2 as D (6 bases). Germline-derived CDR1 and CDR2 are MNHNS and SASEGT. Trimming stripped 1 base from V and 4 bases from J, with 15 bases between. This CDR3 is 16 amino acids long. CDR3 nucleotide sequence: TGTGCCAGCAGTGAAGTCCCGGGGGTCGGGGCAGATACGCAGTATTTT. Its protein product is CASSEVPGVGADTQYF.

The chain recombines TRBV12-3 or TRBV12-4 with TRBJ1-1, with 7 bases aligning to TRBD1. CDR3 size: 11 residues. The V segment lost 5 bases and the J segment 11 bases; nucleotides outside the gene matches: 5. CDR3 sequence: CASSRQGRAFF. DNA of the CDR3: TGTGCCAGCAGTAGACAGGGTCGGGCTTTCTTT.

As concerns this clone: Other nucleotide sequences from this sample produce the same CDR3. The CDR3 reads CASSVAGGSNEKLFF. The CDR3 DNA reads TGTGCCAGCAGCGTAGCGGGTGGCAGTAATGAAAAACTGTTTTTT. This chain connects TRBV9 to TRBJ1-4; D gene unclear. Trimming left V 0 bases short and J 4 bases short, with 10 bases between. The CDR3 runs to 15 residues. Germline CDR1 is SGDLS and CDR2 is YYNGEE.